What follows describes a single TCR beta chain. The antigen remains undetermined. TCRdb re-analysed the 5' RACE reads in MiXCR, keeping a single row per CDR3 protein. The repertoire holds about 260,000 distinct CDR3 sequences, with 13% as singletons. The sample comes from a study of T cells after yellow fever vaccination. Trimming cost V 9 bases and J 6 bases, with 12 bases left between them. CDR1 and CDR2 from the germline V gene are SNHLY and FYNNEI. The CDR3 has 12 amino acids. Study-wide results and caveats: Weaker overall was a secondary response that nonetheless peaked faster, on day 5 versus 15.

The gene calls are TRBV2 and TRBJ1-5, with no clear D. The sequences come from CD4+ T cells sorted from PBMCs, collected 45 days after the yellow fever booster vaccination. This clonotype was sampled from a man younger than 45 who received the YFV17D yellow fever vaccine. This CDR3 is CARGVGSQPQHF. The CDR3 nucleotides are TGTGCCAGAGGTGTAGGAAGTCAGCCCCAGCATTTT.